These 21 T cell receptor beta chains came from one sample sequenced in a study of STAT5B mutations in CD4+ large granular lymphocyte leukemia. The method was immunoSEQ multiplex PCR; TCRdb's version includes in-frame clones alone and lacks a portion of them. The sample lists 15,000 to 20,000 clones; around 85% were seen once. Sequenced sample: CD4+ T cells from blood buffy coats. The receptors were gathered from a human donor in good health.

This clone was seen more than once but under ten times. This sequence joins TRBV6-5 and TRBJ2-7, with D possibly TRBD2 on 6 matching bases. With 8 bases removed from V and 6 bases from J, the gap between germline ends came to 17 bases. This CDR3 region has 13 residues. From germline, CDR1 is MNHEY and CDR2 SVGAGI. The CDR3 DNA follows: TGTGCCAGCGCTTGGCCGGGGGTAGGCGAGCAGTACTTC. It yields the protein CASAWPGVGEQYF.

This chain connects TRBV27 to TRBJ1-2; TRBD1 agrees at 9 bases. The trim removed 5 bases at V and 5 bases at J, leaving 9 bases unmatched. This CDR3 comprises 15 residues. Looked up from germline, CDR1 is MNHEY and CDR2 is SMNVEV (reference sequence). The CDR3 region has the DNA TGTGCCAGCAGTCCCCGGGACAGGGCAGTATATGGCTACACCTTC. Translation gives CASSPRDRAVYGYTF.

V is TRBV2 and J is TRBJ1-2; 9 positions agree with TRBD1. The V and J ends lost 6 bases and 14 bases, in that order; junction bases with no gene match: 13. Germline CDR1 and CDR2: SNHLY and FYNNEI. The CDR3 extends over 13 amino acids. In DNA, the CDR3 is TGTGCCAGCAGGCTCGGGACAGGGATCTTATGTACCTTC. It translates to CASRLGTGILCTF.

V usage is TRBV29-1 and J usage is TRBJ2-7; 14 bases are a match to TRBD2. Germline-derived CDR1 and CDR2 are SQVTM and ANQGSEA. The CDR3 has 14 residues. The J segment lost 3 bases and the V segment lost 6 bases, leaving 4 bases of the junction unmatched. Here the CDR3 DNA reads TGCAGCGTGGCGGGACTAGCGGGGGTCTACGAGCAGTACTTC. As protein: CSVAGLAGVYEQYF.

As regards this clone: Distinct nucleotide sequences in the sample also encode this CDR3. The gene calls are TRBV29-1 and TRBJ2-5; D possibly corresponds to TRBD2 (6 bases). V lost 4 bases and J lost 2, with 14 bases in between. Germline CDR1 reads SQVTM; CDR2 reads ANQGSEA. The length of the CDR3 is 14 residues. CDR3 loop: CSVGGVGTQETQYF. CDR3 DNA: TGCAGCGTTGGGGGTGTGGGGACTCAAGAGACCCAGTACTTC.

The chain combines TRBV2 with TRBJ1-5; D remains ambiguous. Germline V gives CDR1 SNHLY, CDR2 FYNNEI. Between the trimmed V and J ends, which lost 1 base and 3 bases, there was a span of 10 bases. CDR3 length: 15 residues. CDR3 region: CASSEVGVPNQPQHF. The CDR3 nucleotides are TGTGCCAGCAGTGAAGTGGGAGTTCCCAATCAGCCCCAGCATTTT.

This clone has only a few counts. The chain links TRBV4-1 to TRBJ1-5; a possible D gene is TRBD1 (5 bases). V lost 4 bases and J lost 2, with 15 bases in between. Germline V gene data show CDR1 as MGHRA and CDR2 as YSYEKL. This CDR3 is 16 amino acids long. The CDR3 DNA reads TGCGCCAGCAGCCTCACAGGAGCTAGTGGCAATCAGCCCCAGCATTTT. Protein product: CASSLTGASGNQPQHF.

This clone occurred a few times. V gene TRBV18 combines with J gene TRBJ1-1; D not resolved. Germline lookup yields CDR1 KGHSH and CDR2 LQKENI. The CDR3 has 14 residues. V was pared by 0 bases and J by 2 bases, with 7 bases between. CDR3: CASSPPSGNTEAFF. The CDR3 nucleotides are TGTGCCAGCTCACCACCATCGGGCAACACTGAAGCTTTCTTT.

The rearrangement links TRBV6-6 to TRBJ1-4; no firm D call. Trimming left V 6 bases short and J 4 bases short, with 6 bases between. Germline CDR1 is MNHNY and CDR2 is SVGAGI (reference sequence). The length of the CDR3 is 12 residues. Written as DNA, the CDR3 is TGTGCCAGCAGGGGCGTTAATGAAAAACTGTTTTTT. It codes for CASRGVNEKLFF.

This chain connects TRBV9 to TRBJ2-3, with 8 bases aligning to TRBD2. The CDR3 sequence is 17 residues long. The V gene's germline CDR1 is SGDLS and CDR2 YYNGEE. Unmatched junction bases numbered 11, after V lost 0 bases and J lost 5 bases. The CDR3 DNA follows: TGTGCCAGCAGCGTAGGTAGTAGCGGGGCCCCGGTAGATACGCAGTATTTT. It codes for CASSVGSSGAPVDTQYF.

This clone has just a few counts. V and J are TRBV30 and TRBJ1-2; D is undetermined. This CDR3 has 13 residues. V gave up 1 base and J gave up 5 bases, with 11 bases separating them. Germline CDR1 is GTSNPN and CDR2 is SVGIG (reference sequence). DNA of the CDR3: TGTGCCTGGAGTGGGGATGGACGGTATGGCTACACCTTC. As protein: CAWSGDGRYGYTF.

CDR3: CASSAQRGSNTEAFF. CDR3 sequence (DNA): TGCGCCAGCAGCGCCCAAAGGGGCAGCAACACTGAAGCTTTCTTT. The genes are TRBV5-1 and TRBJ1-1, with TRBD1 as a possible D gene (5 bases). Germline V gives CDR1 SGHRS, CDR2 YFSETQ. Trimming pared 4 bases from V and 2 bases from J, leaving 15 bases between. The CDR3 has 15 residues.

The chain employs TRBV4-2 and TRBJ1-5; D is unresolved. This CDR3 spans 17 amino acids. The germline V and J ends were trimmed by 4 bases and 0 bases, with 16 bases remaining between them. Per germline, CDR1 LGHNA and CDR2 YNFKEQ. In nucleotides, the CDR3 is TGTGCCAGCAGCCCTGAGGTGGGCCCCTATAGCAATCAGCCCCAGCATTTT. Residues: CASSPEVGPYSNQPQHF.

V and J are TRBV27 and TRBJ2-3; weak D call: TRBD2 (6 bases). The CDR3 contains 13 residues. Germline CDR1 and CDR2: MNHEY and SMNVEV (reference sequence). V lost 6 bases to trimming and J lost 5 bases, with 12 bases between them. CDR3 sequence reads: CASRPWRGDTQYF. The CDR3 coding sequence is TGTGCCAGCAGGCCCTGGCGGGGAGATACGCAGTATTTT.

V usage is TRBV5-1 and J usage is TRBJ1-1; D gene uncertain. With 4 bases removed from V and 1 base from J, the gap between germline ends came to 11 bases. CDR1 and CDR2 from the germline V gene are SGHRS and YFSETQ. This CDR3 has 14 amino acids. The CDR3 spells CASSKMTTNTEAFF. DNA for the CDR3: TGCGCCAGCAGCAAAATGACAACGAACACTGAAGCTTTCTTT.

CDR3 amino acids: CASSLTSGTNNEQFF. As DNA, the CDR3 is TGCGCCAGCAGCCTGACTAGCGGGACTAACAATGAGCAGTTCTTC. V usage is TRBV4-1 and J usage is TRBJ2-1; 11 nucleotides match TRBD2. J was trimmed by 5 bases and V by 4 bases; bases with no gene match: 4. Germline loops: CDR1 MGHRA, CDR2 YSYEKL. There are 15 residues in the CDR3.

The chain links TRBV7-2 to TRBJ2-1; TRBD2 matches at 12 bases. V gave up 6 bases and J gave up 5 bases; unmatched junction bases: 5. The CDR3 contains 15 residues. Germline V gene sequence: CDR1 SGHTA, CDR2 FQGNSA. CDR3 amino acids: CASRFGLAGNNEQFF. In DNA, the CDR3 is TGTGCCAGCAGATTCGGACTAGCGGGGAACAATGAGCAGTTCTTC.

The chain recombines TRBV18 with TRBJ2-3; tentatively, D is TRBD1 or TRBD2 (5 bases each). Germline V gene sequence: CDR1 KGHSH, CDR2 LQKENI. Trimming left V 3 bases short and J 1 base short, with 11 bases between. There are 15 residues in the CDR3. The CDR3 DNA is TGTGCCAGCTCACCCCTCGGGGCACGCACAGATACGCAGTATTTT. It encodes CASSPLGARTDTQYF.

This clone was counted only a few times. V is TRBV19 and J is TRBJ1-2, with TRBD1 matching over 8 bases. The CDR3 is 13 residues long. Per the germline V gene, CDR1 is LNHDA and CDR2 is SQIVND (reference sequence). V was clipped by 3 bases and J by 7 bases; unmatched bases: 4. The CDR3, as DNA: TGTGCCAGTAGTATGGGGGACAGGAGTGGCTACACCTTC. It translates to CASSMGDRSGYTF.

The chain combines TRBV19 with TRBJ1-5; 9 nucleotides match TRBD1. The germline CDR1 and CDR2 sequences are LNHDA and SQIVND (reference sequence). The junction had 4 bases not matched to a gene; V was cut back by 6 bases and J by 1 base. The CDR3 spans 15 residues. CDR3 sequence: CASRRDRVSNQPQHF. CDR3 nucleotide sequence: TGTGCCAGTAGGAGGGACAGGGTAAGCAATCAGCCCCAGCATTTT.

The chain recombines TRBV10-3 with TRBJ2-7; 15 positions match TRBD2. Germline assignment: CDR1 ENHRY and CDR2 SYGVKD. The CDR3 totals 17 residues. Unmatched junction bases numbered 11, after V lost 5 bases and J lost 6 bases. The CDR3 loop is CAISSRTSGRAGSEQYF. In DNA, the CDR3 is TGTGCCATCAGTAGCCGGACTAGCGGGAGGGCAGGGAGCGAGCAGTACTTC.